These 6 T cell receptor beta chains were sequenced from one sample in a study of blood T cells in healthy people across ages. Through a sample-barcoded 5' primer and a J-beta primer mix, a second PCR was run for about 6 to 11 cycles. One entry per CDR3 protein, called by TCRdb with MiXCR from the 5' RACE reads. The sample lists under 2,000,000 distinct CDR3 sequences, around 48% occurring once. Source material: blood. The receptor source for this set is a woman in her thirties or forties in good health.

This chain uses TRBV7-2 with TRBJ2-1, with no clear D. With the DNA end fitting TRBJ2-7 better, the J assignment may be wrong. Germline assignment: CDR1 SGHTA and CDR2 FQGNSA. The CDR3 sequence is 16 residues long. The CDR3 coding sequence is TGTGCCAGCAGCTTAGCCGGTACTCTTCGAGGCAATGAGCAGTACTTC. It is translated as CASSLAGTLRGNEQYF.

V gene TRBV20-1 combines with J gene TRBJ1-6; D unresolved. V lost 3 bases and J 2 bases, leaving 14 bases between the germline ends. The CDR3 has 16 amino acids. In germline, CDR1 is DFQATT, CDR2 SNEGSKA (reference sequence). DNA for the CDR3: TGCAGTGCTAGGGATCTAAACATGGCCTATAATTCACCCCTCCACTTT. It yields the protein CSARDLNMAYNSPLHF.

The J gene is TRBJ2-1, the V gene TRBV9; 8 bases agree with TRBD2. With V trimmed by 3 bases and J by 7 bases, 15 bases remained unmatched. Germline assignment: CDR1 SGDLS and CDR2 YYNGEE. This CDR3 has 17 residues. DNA for the CDR3: TGTGCCAGCAGCGCCGGAGGACCAGCGGGGGCTTCGAATGAGCAGTTCTTC. Its protein product is CASSAGGPAGASNEQFF.

The rearrangement links TRBV2 to TRBJ2-5, with 9 bases fitting TRBD1. The V gene end was trimmed by 7 bases and the J gene end by 5 bases; junction bases not matched to a gene: 11. Germline V gene lookup returns CDR1 SNHLY and CDR2 FYNNEI. The CDR3 is made up of 15 amino acids. In nucleotides, the CDR3 is TGTGCCAGCAACCAGGGACAGGGAGGCTGGGAGACCCAGTACTTC. Translated, it gives CASNQGQGGWETQYF.

This clonotype has only a few counts. The chain recombines TRBV28 with TRBJ2-3; maybe TRBD1 (6 bases). With 2 bases removed from V and 5 bases from J, the gap between germline ends came to 14 bases. CDR1 MDHEN and CDR2 SYDVKM come from the germline V gene. The CDR3 is made up of 15 amino acids. The CDR3 here is CASSLGQGLGDTQYF. In DNA form, the CDR3 reads TGTGCCAGCAGTTTAGGGCAGGGGTTGGGAGATACGCAGTATTTT. Combining the CDR3 with reference TRBV28 and TRBJ2-3 gives the whole variable domain DVKVTQSSRYLVKRTGEKVFLECVQDMDHENMFWYRQDPGLGLRLIYFSYDVKMKEKGDIPEGYSVSREKKERFSLILESASTNQTSMYLCASSLGQGLGDTQYFGPGTRLTVL.

Of note for this clonotype: A read error may explain this, as a much larger clone is one base away. The rearrangement uses TRBV15 and TRBJ2-5; 11 nucleotides align to TRBD2. The ends lost 4 bases at V and 4 bases at J; junction bases unmatched: 5. Germline-derived CDR1 and CDR2 are LNHNV and YYDKDF (reference sequence). The CDR3 consists of 15 residues. CDR3 coding DNA: TGTGCCACCAGCATAGCCGGGACTAGCGGAGAGACCCAGTACTTC. This encodes CATSIAGTSGETQYF.